This TCR beta chain is drawn from a study of metastatic and nonmetastatic thyroid tumors. Across the whole study: Malignant thyroid and benign thyroid patients provided blood and tumor or nodule tissue whose repertoires were compared. Study-wide points: Significantly higher TCR beta diversity was reportedly seen in malignant thyroid tumors than benign nodules, in blood and tumor.

Study processing details: The authors used CDR3 differences across clinicopathological groups to build a distant-metastasis classifier for papillary thyroid cancer. TCRdb re-called clones from the PCR reads using MiXCR. It is TCRdb's table, rather than the study itself, that gives the V and J calls and clone size. Of about 4,300 clones detected, roughly 32% appear once; the ten largest clones hold 15% to 20%. By share, this clone ranks as medium-sized (0.01 to 0.1%). What it binds is unknown. Thyroid surgery was preceded by no treatment in any patient. The length of the CDR3 is 11 residues. Germline CDR1 reads WSHSY; CDR2 reads SAAADI. Trimming at V came to 8 bases and at J to 9 bases, leaving 7 bases not matched to a gene.

Sequenced material: adjacent normal tissue. The chain couples TRBV10-2 to TRBJ2-7; TRBD1 agrees at 7 bases. This clonotype originated in a female donor with papillary thyroid cancer or a benign thyroid nodule (not recorded which). Some clones in this sample may be carry-over from other donors' samples. CDR3 amino acids: CASGHTGVQYF. The CDR3 bases are TGCGCCAGCGGTCATACAGGGGTGCAGTACTTC.